This TCR beta chain was retrieved from a study of T cells in Graves' hyperthyroidism and ophthalmopathy. Overall study context: Upon initial diagnosis and before any treatment, peripheral blood was collected. Broader study findings: Ophthalmopathy and stable hyperthyroidism were separated by a 13 V-J model. The majority of expanded thyroid clonotypes above 0.001 also appeared in blood.

This clonotype was counted a few times. Its cognate antigen is unknown. The CDR3 is 11 amino acids. Germline V gene data show CDR1 as MNHNS and CDR2 as SASEGT. Deletions cut 5 bases from V and 5 bases from J, with 6 bases between. Using about 10 ml of fresh peripheral blood, PBMCs were prepared. RNA transcripts gave rise to amplified TCR beta CDR3 regions. TCR CDR3 regions were first amplified by RT-PCR with HTBI primers. In TCRdb, the multiplex PCR reads were re-called with MiXCR into one record per CDR3 protein. The sample lists approximately 490,000 distinct CDR3 sequences; approximately 22% were seen once.

Sequenced: blood. The sequence was collected from a woman aged 70 to 79 with Graves' ophthalmopathy. The rearrangement links TRBV6-1 to TRBJ2-5, with unresolved D. The CDR3, as DNA: TGTGCCAGCAGTATGGTGGAGACCCAGTACTTC. Translating it yields CASSMVETQYF.